In this sample, the clone carrying this T cell receptor beta chain turned up once. This sample was included in a study of control samples from healthy donors and cancer patients. Only in-frame clones appear in the TCRdb table, and some are missing; sequencing was by immunoSEQ multiplex PCR. The profile covers 130,000 or so clones, with around 94% appearing a single time and about an eighth taken by the ten largest. Per germline, CDR1 SGHDT and CDR2 YYEEEE. Trimming took 7 bases from V and 6 from J, leaving 13 bases between them. The CDR3 sequence is 13 residues long. The sequenced material came from blood. This TCR derives from a man aged 35 to 55 in good health. The rearrangement uses TRBV5-6 and TRBJ2-2; D is possibly TRBD2 (5 bases). CDR3 residues: CASDITGAGELFF. In DNA form, the CDR3 reads TGTGCCAGCGATATCACCGGGGCCGGGGAGCTGTTTTTT.